This T cell receptor (beta chain) emerged from a study of cytomegalovirus exposure and HLA in healthy donors. Details on this clone: Its antigen is not identified.

TCRdb's table, derived via immunoSEQ multiplex PCR, lists solely in-frame clones and lacks some. The table has approximately 120,000 clones, about 93% seen once. This CDR3 comprises 13 residues. The V gene's germline CDR1 is GTSNPN and CDR2 SVGIG (reference sequence). Between the trimmed V and J ends, which lost 0 bases and 4 bases, there was a span of 9 bases. The donors were in the roughly 130-subject validation cohort, distinct from the roughly 720-subject first cohort. Study outcomes and limitations: Usually a TCR sequence was rare, but some public TCRs were found in many donors. Both high specificity and high sensitivity reportedly marked the classifier's diagnosis of cytomegalovirus status. In vitro checks showed that a few CMV-associated chains really do target CMV antigens.

The chain links TRBV30 to TRBJ1-2; D is uncertain. Sequenced: PBMCs. The origin of this receptor is a woman between 18 and 29 years old in good health and CMV-seronegative. The chain's CDR3 is CAWSVFTGYGYTF. DNA of the CDR3: TGTGCCTGGAGTGTTTTTACGGGCTATGGCTACACCTTC.